This T cell receptor beta chain was found in a study of T cell changes during pregnancy in multiple sclerosis (dated by TCRdb to the late 2010s). Context from the whole study: The study looked at changes in the T cell repertoire across pregnancy in women with multiple sclerosis.

Relative to germline, V is 1 base shorter and J is 4 bases shorter, with 14 bases between their ends. CDR3 length: 16 amino acids, cysteine to phenylalanine. Just CDR3 DNA is preserved here, 48 bases in frame from base 1. For CDR1 and CDR2, the germline V gene (reference sequence) lists LNHNV and YYDKDF. As concerns this clone: Its antigen is still unknown. No base quality information exists; no much larger clone differs at one position.

The library relied on the immunoSEQ multiplex PCR assay. Sourced from immuneACCESS, this table was stored by TCRdb with only in-frame sequences that have V and J called. A share of the clones is absent; for the studies checked, an unresolved V gene accounts for under half, and the remainder has no known explanation. Across this sample there are around 28,000 clones, with around nine tenths seen only once. Around 0.59% of the sample goes to the ten largest clones. This specimen was CD4+ T cells from peripheral blood mononuclear cells, taken in the first trimester of pregnancy. Recombination connected TRBV15 to TRBJ2-1; TRBD2 is a possible D gene, resting on 6 matching bases. The clonotype comes from a female donor in good health, enrolled as a control in a pregnancy study. CDR3 sequence: CATSRGFGGVYNEQFF. The DNA reads TGTGCCACCAGCAGAGGATTCGGCGGGGTGTACAATGAGCAGTTCTTC. When the CDR3 is completed using the reference TRBV15 and TRBJ2-1 genes on either side, the full variable domain is DAMVIQNPRYQVTQFGKPVTLSCSQTLNHNVMYWYQQKSSQAPKLLFHYYDKDFNNEADTPDNFQSRRPNTSFCFLDIRSPGLGDTAMYLCATSRGFGGVYNEQFFGPGTRLTVL.